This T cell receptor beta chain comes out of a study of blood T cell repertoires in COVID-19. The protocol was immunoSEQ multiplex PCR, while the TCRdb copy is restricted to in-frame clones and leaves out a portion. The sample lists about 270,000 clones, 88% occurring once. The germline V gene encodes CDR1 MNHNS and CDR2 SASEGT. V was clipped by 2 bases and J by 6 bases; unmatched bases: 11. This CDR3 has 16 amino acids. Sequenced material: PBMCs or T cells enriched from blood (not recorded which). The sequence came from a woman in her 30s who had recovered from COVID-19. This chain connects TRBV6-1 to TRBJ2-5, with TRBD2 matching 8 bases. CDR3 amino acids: CASSEYMVGLEKTQYF. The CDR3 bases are TGTGCCAGCAGTGAATATATGGTGGGACTAGAAAAGACCCAGTACTTC.